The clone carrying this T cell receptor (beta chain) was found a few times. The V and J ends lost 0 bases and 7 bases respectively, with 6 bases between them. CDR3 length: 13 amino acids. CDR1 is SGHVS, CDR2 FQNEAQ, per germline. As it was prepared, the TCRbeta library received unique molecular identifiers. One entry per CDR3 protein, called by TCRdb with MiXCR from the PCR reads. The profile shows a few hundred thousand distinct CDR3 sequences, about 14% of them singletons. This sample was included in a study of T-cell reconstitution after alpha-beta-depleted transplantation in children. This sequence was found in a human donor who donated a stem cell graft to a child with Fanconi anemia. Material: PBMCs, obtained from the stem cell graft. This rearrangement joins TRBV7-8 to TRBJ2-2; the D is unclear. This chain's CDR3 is CASSLAWGGELFF. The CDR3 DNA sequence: TGTGCCAGCAGCTTAGCATGGGGCGGGGAGCTGTTTTTT.